Below are 10 T cell receptor beta chains sequenced from a single sample in a study of monozygotic twins with inflammatory bowel disease. TCRdb re-called the 5' RACE reads; one entry per CDR3 protein, DNA not given. The listing contains more than 300,000 distinct CDR3 sequences. The sequencing input was blood. The receptors here all came from a human donor with ulcerative colitis or Crohn's disease, or a healthy co-twin of an affected twin (not recorded which).

The chain is built from TRBV20-1 and TRBJ2-1; no DNA is available, so the TRBD2 call from TCRdb remains unchecked. The CDR3 is 14 residues long. Germline loops: CDR1 DFQATT, CDR2 SNEGSKA (reference sequence). The CDR3 is CSARGTSGWGEQFF.

The chain links TRBV20-1 to TRBJ2-7; TCRdb returns TRBD2, unconfirmable since there is no DNA. This CDR3 spans 14 amino acids. The germline V gene has CDR1 DFQATT and CDR2 SNEGSKA (reference sequence). The CDR3 loop is CSARGLAVNYEQYF.

The rearrangement uses TRBV28 and TRBJ1-5; the D gene TCRdb calls, TRBD1, cannot be checked with no DNA. The CDR3 is made up of 16 amino acids. Germline V gives CDR1 MDHEN, CDR2 SYDVKM. The CDR3 sequence: CASSYGQGANNQPQHF.

The J gene is TRBJ2-1, the V gene TRBV24-1; the D gene TCRdb calls, TRBD2, cannot be checked with no DNA. The CDR3 loop spans 21 amino acids. Germline values: CDR1 KGHDR, CDR2 SFDVKD. CDR3 in amino acids: CATSSSPGTSGPSSSYNEQFF.

The gene calls are TRBV5-1 and TRBJ2-7. The CDR3 has 13 amino acids. The germline CDR1 and CDR2 sequences are SGHRS and YFSETQ. The chain's CDR3 is CARFVGSSYEQYF.

This chain uses TRBV7-9 with TRBJ1-1; TCRdb returns TRBD1, unconfirmable since there is no DNA. Germline-derived CDR1 and CDR2 are SEHNR and FQNEAQ (reference sequence). The CDR3 is made up of 15 amino acids. The CDR3 reads CASSLGVRANTEAFF.

CDR3 residues: CASTAGGYYSYNEQFF. The chain links TRBV12-3 or TRBV12-4 to TRBJ2-1; TCRdb returns TRBD2, unconfirmable since there is no DNA. This CDR3 is built from 16 residues.

The chain joins TRBV12-3 or TRBV12-4 to TRBJ1-4; TCRdb designates TRBD1, a call that cannot be tested without DNA. The CDR3 extends over 16 amino acids. CDR3 in amino acids: CASSGGGTAIHEKLFF.

The V gene is TRBV29-1, the J gene TRBJ2-7. Per the germline V gene, CDR1 is SQVTM and CDR2 is ANQGSEA. CDR3 length equals 11 residues. This CDR3 is CSVVANYEQYF.

This chain connects TRBV20-1 to TRBJ2-3; TCRdb picks TRBD2, but there is no DNA to check that call. The CDR3 has 15 residues. Germline V gene sequence: CDR1 DFQATT, CDR2 SNEGSKA (reference sequence). The CDR3 region is CSARITSGRPDTQYF.